The 23 T cell receptor beta chains below come from one sample, sequenced in a study of T cells in tumors after PD-1 blockade. The repertoire was sequenced with immunoSEQ multiplex PCR; TCRdb's copy has only in-frame clones and lacks some. The top ten clones hold 8% to 9% of a sample with several thousand clones, around 69% of them seen once. This specimen consisted of tumor tissue, obtained after anti-PD-1 treatment. All receptors derive from a human donor with basal cell carcinoma.

This clone was observed once. This rearrangement joins TRBV27 to TRBJ2-6; TRBD2 might be the D (6 bases). CDR1 is MNHEY and CDR2 is SMNVEV in the germline V gene (reference sequence). This CDR3 region has 16 residues. The germline V and J ends were trimmed by 9 bases and 2 bases, with 17 bases remaining between them. The CDR3 DNA reads TGTGCCAGAGGGCGGGAACATGGGGCTGGGGCCAACGTCCTGACTTTC. Its translation is CARGREHGAGANVLTF.

The chain recombines TRBV5-5 with TRBJ2-7; perhaps TRBD2 as D (5 bases). Germline V gives CDR1 SGHKS, CDR2 YYEKEE (reference sequence). V lost 4 bases and J lost 5, with 13 bases in between. This CDR3 spans 13 amino acids. DNA for the CDR3: TGTGCCAGCAGCCTAATGGCGGGCAACGAGCAGTACTTC. This sequence encodes CASSLMAGNEQYF.

This clone was observed a handful of times. The rearrangement links TRBV30 to TRBJ2-2; the D is unclear. The CDR3 totals 12 residues. The V end lost 2 bases, the J end lost 4 bases, and 5 bases lay between the germline ends. Germline V gene sequence: CDR1 GTSNPN, CDR2 SVGIG (reference sequence). CDR3 DNA sequence: TGTGCCTGGAGTCACAGCACCGGGGAGCTGTTTTTT. Its protein product is CAWSHSTGELFF.

The gene calls are TRBV5-3 and TRBJ2-6; D perhaps matches TRBD1 (6 bases). TRBV5-3 is labeled an ORF, and its function is uncertain. This CDR3 region has 19 residues. V was cut by 0 bases and J by 0 bases, with 16 bases left in between. In nucleotides, the CDR3 is TGTGCCAGAAGCTTGGTGAGGGGGTTAAGAAGCTCTGGGGCCAACGTCCTGACTTTC. Translation gives CARSLVRGLRSSGANVLTF.

In this sample, this clone turned up a few times. Distinct nucleotide sequences in the sample also encode this CDR3. V usage is TRBV9 and J usage is TRBJ2-1, with D possibly matching TRBD2 (6 bases). This CDR3 contains 14 residues. Per germline, CDR1 SGDLS and CDR2 YYNGEE. The germline V and J ends were trimmed by 3 bases and 4 bases, with 11 bases remaining between them. The CDR3 DNA is TGTGCCAGCAGCGCCGGGACTGGGTACAATGAGCAGTTCTTC. Protein product: CASSAGTGYNEQFF.

V usage is TRBV29-1 and J usage is TRBJ2-7; the match to TRBD2 covers 8 bases. In germline, CDR1 is SQVTM, CDR2 ANQGSEA. The trim removed 6 bases at V and 3 bases at J, leaving 10 bases unmatched. The CDR3 contains 14 residues. In DNA form, the CDR3 reads TGCAGCGTAACGCCGGGAGGGAGGTTCTACGAGCAGTACTTC. Its translation: CSVTPGGRFYEQYF.

The gene calls are TRBV27 and TRBJ1-2; 7 bases line up with TRBD1. CDR1 MNHEY and CDR2 SMNVEV come from the germline V gene (reference sequence). The CDR3 loop spans 13 amino acids. The trim removed 0 bases at V and 7 bases at J, leaving 2 bases unmatched. The CDR3: CASSLSRTGGYTF. The CDR3 coding sequence is TGTGCCAGCAGTTTATCCCGGACAGGTGGCTACACCTTC.

This clone has just a few counts. The chain uses TRBV14 and TRBJ2-2; 10 bases match TRBD2. Germline CDR1 reads SGHDN; CDR2 reads FVKESK. V dropped 2 bases and J dropped 4; count of bases not matched to a gene: 10. CDR3 length equals 18 residues. The CDR3 region is CASSQNQLAGFVTGELFF. DNA of the CDR3: TGTGCCAGCAGCCAAAATCAACTAGCGGGATTTGTCACCGGGGAGCTGTTTTTT.

This clone was seen a few times. The chain links TRBV2 to TRBJ2-7; 8 positions match TRBD1. Trimming at V came to 4 bases and at J to 6 bases, leaving 11 bases not matched to a gene. CDR1 and CDR2 (germline): SNHLY, FYNNEI. This CDR3 is 15 amino acids long. CDR3 residues: CASSGPRSTGAEQYF. The CDR3 DNA follows: TGTGCCAGCAGTGGCCCGCGCTCGACAGGGGCCGAGCAGTACTTC.

The chain is built from TRBV7-3 and TRBJ2-2; tentatively, D is TRBD1 or TRBD2 (6 bases each). The CDR3 consists of 15 residues. With 4 bases removed from V and 5 bases from J, the gap between germline ends came to 14 bases. Germline values: CDR1 SGHTA, CDR2 FQGTGA. DNA for the CDR3: TGTGCCAGCAGCTCCCTAGGAGGGGGTACCGGGGAGCTGTTTTTT. This codes for CASSSLGGGTGELFF.

The chain has TRBV7-3 and TRBJ2-3; 12 positions agree with TRBD2. The CDR3 is 16 amino acids. The V and J ends lost 5 bases and 2 bases, in that order; junction bases with no gene match: 5. Germline lookup yields CDR1 SGHTA and CDR2 FQGTGA. CDR3 amino acids: CASSPLAGGTTDTQYF. In DNA form, the CDR3 reads TGTGCCAGCAGCCCCCTAGCGGGGGGGACCACAGATACGCAGTATTTT.

The V and J genes are TRBV6-1 and TRBJ2-5, with D possibly called TRBD1 or TRBD2 (5 bases each). V shed 1 base and J shed 5 bases, with 14 bases lying between them. Germline CDR1 reads MNHNS; CDR2 reads SASEGT. This CDR3 has 15 amino acids. Written as DNA, the CDR3 is TGTGCCAGCAGTGAAGATTCCAATTGGGGGGAGACCCAGTACTTC. Protein product: CASSEDSNWGETQYF.

This chain links TRBV12-3 or TRBV12-4 with TRBJ2-3; D is possibly TRBD2 (6 bases). The V and J ends lost 1 base and 9 bases respectively, with 11 bases between them. This CDR3 contains 13 residues. CDR3 in amino acids: CASSLGGLATQYF. Here the CDR3 DNA reads TGTGCCAGCAGTTTAGGAGGCCTAGCGACGCAGTATTTT.

The V gene is TRBV7-9, the J gene TRBJ2-7; TRBD2 is a possible D gene (6 bases). V lost 0 bases and J lost 4, with 10 bases in between. This CDR3 region has 14 residues. The germline CDR1 and CDR2 sequences are SEHNR and FQNEAQ (reference sequence). The CDR3 here is CASSLAGSGYEQYF. In DNA form, the CDR3 reads TGTGCCAGCAGCTTAGCGGGTAGCGGTTACGAGCAGTACTTC.

The chain carries TRBV3-1 (or the pseudogene TRBV3-2) and TRBJ2-3; D is undetermined. The length of the CDR3 is 14 residues. Germline assignment: CDR1 LGHDT and CDR2 YNNKEL (reference sequence). V lost 0 bases, J lost 2 bases, and 6 bases lay in between. CDR3 bases: TGTGCCAGCAGCCAAGATAGGGCCACAGATACGCAGTATTTT. Encoded protein: CASSQDRATDTQYF.

The V and J genes are TRBV6-5 and TRBJ2-5; TRBD2 aligns across 12 bases. Per germline, CDR1 MNHEY and CDR2 SVGAGI. The V and J ends lost 4 bases and 5 bases, in that order; junction bases with no gene match: 8. This CDR3 has 16 residues. The CDR3: CASSLRLAGAGETQYF. The CDR3 DNA is TGTGCCAGCAGTTTACGACTAGCGGGGGCAGGGGAGACCCAGTACTTC.

The chain has TRBV9 and TRBJ2-3; D is unclear. The CDR3 is 12 amino acids. Germline V lookup: CDR1 SGDLS, CDR2 YYNGEE. Trimming cost V 3 bases and J 2 bases, with 4 bases left between them. The CDR3 protein is CASSDNTDTQYF. Written as DNA, the CDR3 is TGTGCCAGCAGCGACAACACAGATACGCAGTATTTT.

This clone has a handful of counts. The rearrangement links TRBV6-1 to TRBJ2-7; D might be TRBD1 or TRBD2, each matching 6 bases. The ends were cut back, 1 base at V and 3 bases at J, with 13 bases in the middle. The germline V gene has CDR1 MNHNS and CDR2 SASEGT. This CDR3 has 15 amino acids. As DNA, the CDR3 is TGTGCCAGCAGTGAAGGTCCCGAGGGGGGCTACGAGCAGTACTTC. This gives the protein CASSEGPEGGYEQYF.

The rearrangement links TRBV11-1 to TRBJ2-5; no definite D call. V gave up 1 base and J gave up 4 bases, with 10 bases separating them. This CDR3 is 14 amino acids long. Looked up from germline, CDR1 is SGHAT and CDR2 is FQDESV (reference sequence). The chain's CDR3 is CASSLGWRTETQYF. The DNA for the CDR3 is TGTGCCAGCAGCTTAGGGTGGCGAACAGAGACCCAGTACTTC.

This clone was picked up a small number of times. The rearrangement uses TRBV15 and TRBJ2-5; D call uncertain. The CDR3 spans 12 residues. V lost 8 bases, J lost 7 bases, and 14 bases lay in between. Germline V gene lookup returns CDR1 LNHNV and CDR2 YYDKDF (reference sequence). CDR3 nucleotides: TGTGCCACCGAAGGGTCCTGGGGGACCCAGTACTTC. It encodes CATEGSWGTQYF.

The V and J genes are TRBV3-1 (or the pseudogene TRBV3-2) and TRBJ2-7; TRBD1 aligns across 12 bases. The CDR3 is 15 amino acids. V was pared by 4 bases and J by 5 bases, with 6 bases of the junction left unmatched. Germline V gives CDR1 LGHDT, CDR2 YNNKEL (reference sequence). The CDR3 nucleotides are TGTGCCAGCAGCCGCCCGGGACAGGGGGCCGACGAGCAGTACTTC. Encoded protein: CASSRPGQGADEQYF.

The V call is TRBV4-1, the J call TRBJ2-7, with 9 bases aligning to TRBD1. The CDR3 is 15 amino acids. Germline lookup yields CDR1 MGHRA and CDR2 YSYEKL. The ends lost 2 bases at V and 3 bases at J; junction bases unmatched: 5. In nucleotides, the CDR3 is TGCGCCAGCAGCCAATCGGGACAGGGTATCTACGAGCAGTACTTC. It codes for CASSQSGQGIYEQYF.

V and J are TRBV5-5 and TRBJ2-3; D gene unclear. Trimming pared 0 bases from V and 4 bases from J, leaving 6 bases between. Germline V CDR1 and CDR2: SGHKS, YYEKEE (reference sequence). This CDR3 is 13 amino acids long. The CDR3 nucleotides read TGTGCCAGCAGCTTGGATATCTCAGATACGCAGTATTTT. The encoded protein is CASSLDISDTQYF.